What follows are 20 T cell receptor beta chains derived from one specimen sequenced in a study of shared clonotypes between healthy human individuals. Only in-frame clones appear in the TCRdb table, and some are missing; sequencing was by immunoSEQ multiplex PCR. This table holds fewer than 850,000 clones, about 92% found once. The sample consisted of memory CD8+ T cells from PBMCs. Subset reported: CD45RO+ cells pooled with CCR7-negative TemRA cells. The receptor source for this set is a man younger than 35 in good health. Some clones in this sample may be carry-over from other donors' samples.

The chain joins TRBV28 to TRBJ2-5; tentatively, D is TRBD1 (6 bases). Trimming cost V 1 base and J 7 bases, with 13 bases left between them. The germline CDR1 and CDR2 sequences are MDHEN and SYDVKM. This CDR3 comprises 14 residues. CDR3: CASSLLSRGRTQYF. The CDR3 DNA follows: TGTGCCAGCAGTTTATTGTCCAGGGGTCGGACCCAGTACTTC. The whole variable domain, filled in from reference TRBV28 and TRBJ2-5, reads DVKVTQSSRYLVKRTGEKVFLECVQDMDHENMFWYRQDPGLGLRLIYFSYDVKMKEKGDIPEGYSVSREKKERFSLILESASTNQTSMYLCASSLLSRGRTQYFGPGTRLLVL.

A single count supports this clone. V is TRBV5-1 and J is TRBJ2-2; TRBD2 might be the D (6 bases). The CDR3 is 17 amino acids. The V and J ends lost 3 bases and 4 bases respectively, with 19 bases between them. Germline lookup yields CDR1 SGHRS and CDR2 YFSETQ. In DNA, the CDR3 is TGCGCCAGCAGCTCACTAGTTGCGGGAACTCCCACCGGGGAGCTGTTTTTT. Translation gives CASSSLVAGTPTGELFF.

The DNA for the CDR3 is TGTGCCAGCAGCCTCAGGCTGGTGGGGGACAAAAACATTCAGTACTTC. Translated, it gives CASSLRLVGDKNIQYF. V usage is TRBV11-2 and J usage is TRBJ2-4; possibly TRBD1 or TRBD2 for D (5 bases each). V lost 5 bases to trimming and J lost 3 bases, with 17 bases between them. The CDR3 spans 16 residues. Germline V gene lookup returns CDR1 SGHAT and CDR2 FQNNGV.

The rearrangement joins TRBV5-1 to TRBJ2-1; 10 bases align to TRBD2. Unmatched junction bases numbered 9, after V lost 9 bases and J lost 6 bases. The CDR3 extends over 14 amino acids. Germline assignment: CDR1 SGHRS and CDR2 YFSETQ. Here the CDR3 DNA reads TGCGCCACCACGAGCGGGAGGGCCGTCAATGAGCAGTTCTTC. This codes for CATTSGRAVNEQFF.

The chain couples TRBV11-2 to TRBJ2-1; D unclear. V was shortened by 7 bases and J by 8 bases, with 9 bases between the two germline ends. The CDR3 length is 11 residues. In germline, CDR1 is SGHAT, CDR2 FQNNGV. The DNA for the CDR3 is TGTGCCAGCAACGAAGGGTATGAGCAGTTCTTC. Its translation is CASNEGYEQFF.

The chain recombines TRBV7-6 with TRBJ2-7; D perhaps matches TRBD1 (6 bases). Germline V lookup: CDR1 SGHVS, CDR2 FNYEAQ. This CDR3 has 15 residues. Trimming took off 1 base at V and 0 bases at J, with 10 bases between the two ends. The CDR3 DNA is TGTGCCAGCAGCTTAGTTAGGGGGAGCTCCTACGAGCAGTACTTC. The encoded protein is CASSLVRGSSYEQYF.

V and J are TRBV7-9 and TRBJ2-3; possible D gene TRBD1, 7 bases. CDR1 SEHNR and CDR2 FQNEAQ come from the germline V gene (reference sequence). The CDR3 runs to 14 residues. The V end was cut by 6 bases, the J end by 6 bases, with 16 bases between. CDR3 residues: CASSNTSRGDTQYF. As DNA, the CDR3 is TGTGCCAGCAGTAATACTAGCAGGGGGGATACGCAGTATTTT.

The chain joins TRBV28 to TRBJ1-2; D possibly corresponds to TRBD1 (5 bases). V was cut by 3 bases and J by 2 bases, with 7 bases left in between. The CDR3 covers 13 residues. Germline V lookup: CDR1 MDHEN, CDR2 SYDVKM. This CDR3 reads CASSFAGNYGYTF. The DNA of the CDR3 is TGTGCCAGCAGTTTCGCAGGGAACTATGGCTACACCTTC.

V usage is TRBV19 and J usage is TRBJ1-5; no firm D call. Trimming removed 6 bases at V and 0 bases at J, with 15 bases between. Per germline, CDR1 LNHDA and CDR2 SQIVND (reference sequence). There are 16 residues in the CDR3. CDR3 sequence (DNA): TGTGCCAGTAGCCGTGAGACGGAGTCTAGCAATCAGCCCCAGCATTTT. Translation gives CASSRETESSNQPQHF.

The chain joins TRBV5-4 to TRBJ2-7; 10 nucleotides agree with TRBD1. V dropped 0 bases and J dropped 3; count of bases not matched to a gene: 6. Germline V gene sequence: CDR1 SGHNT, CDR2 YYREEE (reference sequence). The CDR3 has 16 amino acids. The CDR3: CASSLGRTGGLYEQYF. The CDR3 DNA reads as TGTGCCAGCAGCTTGGGAAGGACAGGGGGACTCTACGAGCAGTACTTC.

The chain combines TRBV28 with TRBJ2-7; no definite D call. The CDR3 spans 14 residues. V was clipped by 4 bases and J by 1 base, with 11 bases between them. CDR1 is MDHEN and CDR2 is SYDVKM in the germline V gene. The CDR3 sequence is CASSSRTLSYEQYF. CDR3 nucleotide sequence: TGTGCCAGCAGTTCCCGGACGTTATCCTACGAGCAGTACTTC.

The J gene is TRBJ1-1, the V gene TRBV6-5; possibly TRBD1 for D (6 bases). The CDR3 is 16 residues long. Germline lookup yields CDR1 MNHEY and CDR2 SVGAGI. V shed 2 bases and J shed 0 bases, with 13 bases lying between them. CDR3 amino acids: CASSYLRGLLNTEAFF. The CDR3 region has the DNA TGTGCCAGCAGTTACCTCAGGGGACTGTTGAACACTGAAGCTTTCTTT.

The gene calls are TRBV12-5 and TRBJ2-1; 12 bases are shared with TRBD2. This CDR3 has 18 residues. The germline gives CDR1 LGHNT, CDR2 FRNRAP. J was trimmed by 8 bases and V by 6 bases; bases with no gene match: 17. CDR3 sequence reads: CASGPSGLAGGPMDEQFF. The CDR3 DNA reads TGTGCTAGTGGCCCCTCGGGGCTAGCGGGAGGGCCGATGGATGAGCAGTTCTTC.

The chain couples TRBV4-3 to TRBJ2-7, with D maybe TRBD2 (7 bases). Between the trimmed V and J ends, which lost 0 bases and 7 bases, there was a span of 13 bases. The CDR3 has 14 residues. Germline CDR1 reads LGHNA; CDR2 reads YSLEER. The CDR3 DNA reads TGCGCCAGCAGCCAAGATAGGGGGGGGCAGGAGCAGTACTTC. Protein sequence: CASSQDRGGQEQYF.

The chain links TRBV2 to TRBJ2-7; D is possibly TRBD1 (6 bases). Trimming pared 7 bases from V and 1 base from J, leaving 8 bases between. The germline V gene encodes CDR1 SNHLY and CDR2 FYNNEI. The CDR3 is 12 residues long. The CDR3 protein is CASIGGSYEQYF. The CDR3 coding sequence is TGTGCCAGCATAGGGGGATCCTACGAGCAGTACTTC.

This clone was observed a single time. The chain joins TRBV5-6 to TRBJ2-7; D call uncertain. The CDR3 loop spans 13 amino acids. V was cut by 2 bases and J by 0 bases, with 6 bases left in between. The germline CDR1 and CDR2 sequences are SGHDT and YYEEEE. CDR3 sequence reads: CASSFLVSYEQYF. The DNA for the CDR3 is TGTGCCAGCAGCTTCCTCGTCTCCTACGAGCAGTACTTC. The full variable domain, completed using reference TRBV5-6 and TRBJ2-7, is DAGVTQSPTHLIKTRGQQVTLRCSPKSGHDTVSWYQQALGQGPQFIFQYYEEEERQRGNFPDRFSGHQFPNYSSELNVNALLLGDSALYLCASSFLVSYEQYFGPGTRLTVT.

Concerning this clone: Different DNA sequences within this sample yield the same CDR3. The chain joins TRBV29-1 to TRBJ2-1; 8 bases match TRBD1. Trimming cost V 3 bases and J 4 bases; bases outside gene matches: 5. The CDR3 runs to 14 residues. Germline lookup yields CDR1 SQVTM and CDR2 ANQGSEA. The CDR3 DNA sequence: TGCAGCGTTGAGGGGCAGGGGGCTTACAATGAGCAGTTCTTC. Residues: CSVEGQGAYNEQFF.

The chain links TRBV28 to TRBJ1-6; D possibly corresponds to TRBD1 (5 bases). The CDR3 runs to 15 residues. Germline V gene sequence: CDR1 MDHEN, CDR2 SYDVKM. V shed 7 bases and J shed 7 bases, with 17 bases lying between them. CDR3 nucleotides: TGTGCCAGCACTGACATTAGGGGTGAGAATTCACCCCTCCACTTT. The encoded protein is CASTDIRGENSPLHF.

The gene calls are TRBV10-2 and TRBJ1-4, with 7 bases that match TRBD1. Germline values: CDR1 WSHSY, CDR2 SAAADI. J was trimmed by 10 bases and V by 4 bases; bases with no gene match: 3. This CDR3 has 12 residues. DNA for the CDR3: TGCGCCAGCAGTGTGGAGGGGGCAAAACTGTTTTTT. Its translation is CASSVEGAKLFF.

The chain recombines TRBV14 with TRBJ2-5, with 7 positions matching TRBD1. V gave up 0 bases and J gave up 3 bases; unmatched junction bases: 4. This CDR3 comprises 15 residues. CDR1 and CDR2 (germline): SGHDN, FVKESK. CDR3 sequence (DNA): TGTGCCAGCAGCCAAGATAACAGGGGTAAAGAGACCCAGTACTTC. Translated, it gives CASSQDNRGKETQYF.